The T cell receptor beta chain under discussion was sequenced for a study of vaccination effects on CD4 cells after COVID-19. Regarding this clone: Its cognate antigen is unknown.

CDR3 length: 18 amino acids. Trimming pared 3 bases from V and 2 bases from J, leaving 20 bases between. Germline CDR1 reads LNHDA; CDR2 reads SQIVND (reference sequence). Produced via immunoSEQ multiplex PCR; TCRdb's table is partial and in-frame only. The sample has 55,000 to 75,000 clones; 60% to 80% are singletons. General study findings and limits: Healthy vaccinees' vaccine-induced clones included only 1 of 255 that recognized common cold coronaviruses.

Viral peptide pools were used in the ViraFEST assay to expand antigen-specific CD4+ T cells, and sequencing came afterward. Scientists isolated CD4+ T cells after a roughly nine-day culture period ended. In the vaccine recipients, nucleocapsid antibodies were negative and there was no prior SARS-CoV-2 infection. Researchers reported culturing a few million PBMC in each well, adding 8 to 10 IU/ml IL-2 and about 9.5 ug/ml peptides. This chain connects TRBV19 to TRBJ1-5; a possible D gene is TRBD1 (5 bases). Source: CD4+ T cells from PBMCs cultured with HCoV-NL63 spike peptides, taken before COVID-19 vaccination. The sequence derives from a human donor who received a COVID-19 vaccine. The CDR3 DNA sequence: TGTGCCAGTAGTATCCCCAGGGCAGTGGGTAACGGCAATCAGCCCCAGCATTTT. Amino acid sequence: CASSIPRAVGNGNQPQHF.